This TCR beta chain is drawn from a study of graft-versus-host responses after intestinal transplantation. Study as a whole: The study gave all recipients anti-thymocyte globulin induction, then tacrolimus and steroids for about 3 years.

Germline V gene sequence: CDR1 SGHTA, CDR2 FQGNSA. CDR3 size: 15 residues. Concerning this clone: Its antigen is undetermined. The junction departs from the called germline gene at one end, perhaps through a read error.

The protocol was immunoSEQ multiplex PCR, while the TCRdb copy is restricted to in-frame clones and leaves out a portion. The sample contains tens of thousands of clones, roughly 91% of which appear only once. This clonotype originated in a human donor who received an intestinal transplant. This material consisted of unstimulated CD4+ T cells sorted from spleen or lymph node cells, taken before intestinal transplant. The chain has TRBV7-2 and TRBJ2-5; 10 bases are shared with TRBD2. Written as DNA, the CDR3 is TGTGCCAGCAGCTCCACCACTAGCGGGGCCCGTTTTATGGACTTC. Translation: CASSSTTSGARFMDF.